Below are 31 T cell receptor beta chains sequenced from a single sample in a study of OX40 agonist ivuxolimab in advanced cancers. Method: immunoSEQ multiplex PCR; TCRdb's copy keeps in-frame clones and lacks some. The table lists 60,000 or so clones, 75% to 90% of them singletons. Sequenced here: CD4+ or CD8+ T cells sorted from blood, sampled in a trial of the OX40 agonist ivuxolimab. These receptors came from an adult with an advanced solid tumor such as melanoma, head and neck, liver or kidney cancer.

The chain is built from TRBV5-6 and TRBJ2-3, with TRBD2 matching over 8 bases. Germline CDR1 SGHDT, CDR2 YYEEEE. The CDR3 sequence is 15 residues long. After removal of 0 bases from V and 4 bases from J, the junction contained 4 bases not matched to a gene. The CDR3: CASSLGRGAPDTQYF. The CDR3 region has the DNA TGTGCCAGCAGCTTGGGGCGGGGGGCCCCAGATACGCAGTATTTT.

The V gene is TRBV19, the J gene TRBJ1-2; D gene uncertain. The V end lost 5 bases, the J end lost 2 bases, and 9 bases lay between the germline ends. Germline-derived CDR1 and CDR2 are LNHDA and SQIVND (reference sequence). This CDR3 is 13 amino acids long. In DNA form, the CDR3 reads TGTGCCAGTAGTCCCCGGGCAAACTATGGCTACACCTTC. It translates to CASSPRANYGYTF.

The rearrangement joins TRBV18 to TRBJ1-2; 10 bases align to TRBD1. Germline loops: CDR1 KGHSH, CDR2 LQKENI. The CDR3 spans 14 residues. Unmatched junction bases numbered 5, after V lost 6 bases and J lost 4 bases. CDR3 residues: CASSKDRGSYGYTF. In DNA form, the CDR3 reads TGTGCCAGCTCGAAGGACAGGGGGTCCTATGGCTACACCTTC.

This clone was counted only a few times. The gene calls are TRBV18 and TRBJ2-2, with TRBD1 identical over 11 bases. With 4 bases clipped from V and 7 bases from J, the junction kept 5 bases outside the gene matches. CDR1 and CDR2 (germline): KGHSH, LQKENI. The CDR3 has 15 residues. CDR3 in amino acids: CASSRGQGAGGELFF. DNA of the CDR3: TGTGCCAGCTCACGAGGACAGGGGGCTGGCGGGGAGCTGTTTTTT.

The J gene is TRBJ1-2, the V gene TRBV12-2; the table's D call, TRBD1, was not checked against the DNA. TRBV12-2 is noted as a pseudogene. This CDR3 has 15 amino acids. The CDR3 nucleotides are TGTGCAAGTCGCTTAGTAGGGGGCGCTAACTATGGCTACACCTTC. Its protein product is CASRLVGGANYGYTF.

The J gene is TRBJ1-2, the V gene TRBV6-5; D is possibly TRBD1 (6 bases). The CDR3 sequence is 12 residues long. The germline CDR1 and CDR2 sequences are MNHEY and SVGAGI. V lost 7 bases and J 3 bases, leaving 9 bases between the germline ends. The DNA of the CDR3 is TGTGCCAGCACCTCAGGGGACTATGGCTACACCTTC. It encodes CASTSGDYGYTF.

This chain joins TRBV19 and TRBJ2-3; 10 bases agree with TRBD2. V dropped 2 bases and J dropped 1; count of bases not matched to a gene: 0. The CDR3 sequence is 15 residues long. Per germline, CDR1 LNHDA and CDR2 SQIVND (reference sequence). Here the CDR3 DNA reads TGTGCCAGTAGTATAAGCGGGAGGGGCACAGATACGCAGTATTTT. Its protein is CASSISGRGTDTQYF.

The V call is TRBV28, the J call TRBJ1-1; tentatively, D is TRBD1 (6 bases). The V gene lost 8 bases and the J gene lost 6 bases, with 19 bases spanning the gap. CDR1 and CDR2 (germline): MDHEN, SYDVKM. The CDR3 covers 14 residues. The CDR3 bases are TGTGCCAGCGGCCGGGGGGGGGCGGGCGCTGAAGCTTTCTTT. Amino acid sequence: CASGRGGAGAEAFF.

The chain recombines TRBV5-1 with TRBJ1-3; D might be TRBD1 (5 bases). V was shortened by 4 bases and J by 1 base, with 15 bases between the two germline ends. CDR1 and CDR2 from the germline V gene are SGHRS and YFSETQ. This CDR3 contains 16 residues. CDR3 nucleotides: TGCGCCAGCAGCCCGCGCCAGGGAGCGTCTGGAAACACCATATATTTT. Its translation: CASSPRQGASGNTIYF. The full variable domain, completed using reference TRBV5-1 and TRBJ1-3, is KAGVTQTPRYLIKTRGQQVTLSCSPISGHRSVSWYQQTPGQGLQFLFEYFSETQRNKGNFPGRFSGRQFSNSRSEMNVSTLELGDSALYLCASSPRQGASGNTIYFGEGSWLTVV.

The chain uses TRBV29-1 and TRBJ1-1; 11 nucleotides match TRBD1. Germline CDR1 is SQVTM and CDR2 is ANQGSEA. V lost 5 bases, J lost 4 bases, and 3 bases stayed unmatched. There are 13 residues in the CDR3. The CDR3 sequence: CSVQGTGGTEAFF. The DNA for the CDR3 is TGCAGCGTTCAGGGGACAGGGGGCACTGAAGCTTTCTTT.

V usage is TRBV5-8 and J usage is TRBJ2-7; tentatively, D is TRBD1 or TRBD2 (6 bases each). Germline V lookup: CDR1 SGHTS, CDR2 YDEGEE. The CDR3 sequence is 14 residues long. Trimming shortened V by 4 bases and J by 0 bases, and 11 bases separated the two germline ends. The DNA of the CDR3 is TGTGCCAGCAGCCTGGGGGGCCTCTCCTACGAGCAGTACTTC. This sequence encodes CASSLGGLSYEQYF.

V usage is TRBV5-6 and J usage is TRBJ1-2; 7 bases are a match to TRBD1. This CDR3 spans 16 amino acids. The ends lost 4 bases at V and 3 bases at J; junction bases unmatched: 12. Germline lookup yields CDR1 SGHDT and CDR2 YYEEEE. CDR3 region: CASSRPGDRVDYGYTF. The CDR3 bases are TGTGCCAGCAGCCGGCCCGGAGACAGGGTGGACTATGGCTACACCTTC.

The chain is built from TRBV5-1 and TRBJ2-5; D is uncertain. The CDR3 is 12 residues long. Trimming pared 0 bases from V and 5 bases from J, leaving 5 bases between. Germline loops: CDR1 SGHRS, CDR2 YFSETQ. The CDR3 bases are TGCGCCAGCAGCTTGGATTTGGAGACCCAGTACTTC. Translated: CASSLDLETQYF.

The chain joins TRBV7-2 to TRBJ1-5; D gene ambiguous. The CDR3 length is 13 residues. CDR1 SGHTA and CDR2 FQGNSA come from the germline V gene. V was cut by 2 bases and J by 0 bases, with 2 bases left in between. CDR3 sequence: CASSLNSNQPQHF. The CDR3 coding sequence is TGTGCCAGCAGCTTAAATAGCAATCAGCCCCAGCATTTT.

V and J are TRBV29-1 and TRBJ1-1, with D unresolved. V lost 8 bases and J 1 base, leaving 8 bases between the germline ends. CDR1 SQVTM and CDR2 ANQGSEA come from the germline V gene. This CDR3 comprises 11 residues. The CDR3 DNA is TGCAGCTGCTCCGGGAACACTGAAGCTTTCTTT. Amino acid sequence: CSCSGNTEAFF.

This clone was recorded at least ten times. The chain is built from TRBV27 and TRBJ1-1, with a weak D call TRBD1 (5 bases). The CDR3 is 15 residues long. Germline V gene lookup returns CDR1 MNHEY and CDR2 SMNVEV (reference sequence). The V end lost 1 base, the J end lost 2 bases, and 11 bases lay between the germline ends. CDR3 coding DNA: TGTGCCAGCAGTTTATTCGGGCAGGGAAACACTGAAGCTTTCTTT. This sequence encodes CASSLFGQGNTEAFF.

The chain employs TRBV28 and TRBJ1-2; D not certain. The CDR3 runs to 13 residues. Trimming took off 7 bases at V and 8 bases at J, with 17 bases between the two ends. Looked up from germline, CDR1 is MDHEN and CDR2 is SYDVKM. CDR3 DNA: TGTGCCAGCACCCTGGACCGTTTTGGAGGCTACACCTTC. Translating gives CASTLDRFGGYTF.

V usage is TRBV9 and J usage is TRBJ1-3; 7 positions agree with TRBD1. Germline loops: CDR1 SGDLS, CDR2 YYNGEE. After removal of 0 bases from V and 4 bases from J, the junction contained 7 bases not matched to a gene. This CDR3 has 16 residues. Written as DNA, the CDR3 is TGTGCCAGCAGCGTAGGGGAGGGGGCGCTAGGAAACACCATATATTTT. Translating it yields CASSVGEGALGNTIYF. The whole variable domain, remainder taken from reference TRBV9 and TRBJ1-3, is DSGVTQTPKHLITATGQRVTLRCSPRSGDLSVYWYQQSLDQGLQFLIQYYNGEERAKGNILERFSAQQFPDLHSELNLSSLELGDSALYFCASSVGEGALGNTIYFGEGSWLTVV.

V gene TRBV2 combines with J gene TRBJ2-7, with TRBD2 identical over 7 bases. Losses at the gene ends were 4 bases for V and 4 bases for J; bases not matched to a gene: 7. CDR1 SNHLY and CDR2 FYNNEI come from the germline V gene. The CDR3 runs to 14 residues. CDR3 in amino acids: CASSVQGGRYEQYF. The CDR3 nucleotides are TGTGCCAGCAGTGTGCAGGGAGGGAGGTACGAGCAGTACTTC.

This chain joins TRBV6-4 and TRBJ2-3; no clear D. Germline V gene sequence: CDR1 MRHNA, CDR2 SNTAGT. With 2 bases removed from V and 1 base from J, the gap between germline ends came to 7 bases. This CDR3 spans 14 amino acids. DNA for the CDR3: TGTGCCAGCAGTGACCGACTGGGCACAGATACGCAGTATTTT. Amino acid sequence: CASSDRLGTDTQYF.

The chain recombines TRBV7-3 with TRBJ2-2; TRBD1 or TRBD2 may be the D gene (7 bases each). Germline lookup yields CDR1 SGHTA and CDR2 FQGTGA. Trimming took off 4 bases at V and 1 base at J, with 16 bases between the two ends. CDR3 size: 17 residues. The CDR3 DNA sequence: TGTGCCAGCAGCTCACAGGGGCTAGCGGTGAACACCGGGGAGCTGTTTTTT. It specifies CASSSQGLAVNTGELFF. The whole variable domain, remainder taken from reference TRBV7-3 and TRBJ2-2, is GAGVSQTPSNKVTEKGKYVELRCDPISGHTALYWYRQSLGQGPEFLIYFQGTGAADDSGLPNDRFFAVRPEGSVSTLKIQRTERGDSAVYLCASSSQGLAVNTGELFFGEGSRLTVL.

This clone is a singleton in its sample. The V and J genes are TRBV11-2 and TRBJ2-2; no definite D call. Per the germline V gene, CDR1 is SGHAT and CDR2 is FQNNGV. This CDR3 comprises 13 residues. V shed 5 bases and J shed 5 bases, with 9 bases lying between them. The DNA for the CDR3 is TGTGCCAGCAGCGGAAGGGCTACCGGGGAGCTGTTTTTT. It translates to CASSGRATGELFF.

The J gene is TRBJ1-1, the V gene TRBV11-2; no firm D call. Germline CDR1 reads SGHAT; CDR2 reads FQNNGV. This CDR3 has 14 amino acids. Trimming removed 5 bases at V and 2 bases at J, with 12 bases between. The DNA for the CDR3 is TGTGCCAGCAGCACTGAGGACCGAAACACTGAAGCTTTCTTT. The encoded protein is CASSTEDRNTEAFF.

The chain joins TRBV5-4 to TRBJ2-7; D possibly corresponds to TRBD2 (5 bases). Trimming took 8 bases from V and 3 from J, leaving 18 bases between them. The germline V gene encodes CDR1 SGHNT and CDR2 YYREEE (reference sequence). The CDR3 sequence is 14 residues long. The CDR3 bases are TGTGCCAGTACCATAGGAGGAGGTAGCTACGAGCAGTACTTC. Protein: CASTIGGGSYEQYF.

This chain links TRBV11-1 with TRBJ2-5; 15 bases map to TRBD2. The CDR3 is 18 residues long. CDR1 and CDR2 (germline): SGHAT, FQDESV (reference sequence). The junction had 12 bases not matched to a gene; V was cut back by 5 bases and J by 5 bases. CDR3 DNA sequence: TGTGCCAGCAGCCGGGGGACTAGCGGGGGGACCCTCGGGGAGACCCAGTACTTC. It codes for CASSRGTSGGTLGETQYF.

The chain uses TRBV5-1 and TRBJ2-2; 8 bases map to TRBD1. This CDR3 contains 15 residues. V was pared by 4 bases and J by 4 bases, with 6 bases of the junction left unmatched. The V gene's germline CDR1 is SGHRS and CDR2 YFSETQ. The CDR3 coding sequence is TGCGCCAGCAGCCGGAACAGGGGGAGCACCGGGGAGCTGTTTTTT. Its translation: CASSRNRGSTGELFF.

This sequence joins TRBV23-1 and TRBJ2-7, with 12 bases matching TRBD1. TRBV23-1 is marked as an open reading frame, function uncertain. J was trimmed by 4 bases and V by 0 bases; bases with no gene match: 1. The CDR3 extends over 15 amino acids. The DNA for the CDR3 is TGCGCCAGCAGTCAATCGGGACAGGGGGCGTACGAGCAGTACTTC. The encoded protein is CASSQSGQGAYEQYF.

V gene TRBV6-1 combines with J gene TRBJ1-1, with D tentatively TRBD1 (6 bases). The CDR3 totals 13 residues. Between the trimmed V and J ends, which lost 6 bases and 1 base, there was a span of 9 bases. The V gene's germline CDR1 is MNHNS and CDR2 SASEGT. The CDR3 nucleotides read TGTGCCAGCAGCCTGACAGGGAACACTGAAGCTTTCTTT. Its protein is CASSLTGNTEAFF.

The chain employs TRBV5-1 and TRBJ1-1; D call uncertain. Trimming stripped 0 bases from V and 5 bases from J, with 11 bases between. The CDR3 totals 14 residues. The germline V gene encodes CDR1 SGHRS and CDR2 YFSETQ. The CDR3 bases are TGCGCCAGCAGCTTGGTGGGAGTTGCGACTGAAGCTTTCTTT. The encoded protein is CASSLVGVATEAFF.

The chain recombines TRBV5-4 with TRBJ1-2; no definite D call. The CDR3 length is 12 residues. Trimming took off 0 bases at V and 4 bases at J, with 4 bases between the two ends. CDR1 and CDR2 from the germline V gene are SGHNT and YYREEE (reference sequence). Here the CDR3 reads CASSLDSYGYTF. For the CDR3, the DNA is TGTGCCAGCAGCTTGGACAGCTATGGCTACACCTTC.

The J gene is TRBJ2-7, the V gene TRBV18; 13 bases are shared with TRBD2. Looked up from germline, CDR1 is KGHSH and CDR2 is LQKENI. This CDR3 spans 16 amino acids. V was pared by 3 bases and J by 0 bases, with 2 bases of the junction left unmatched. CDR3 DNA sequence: TGTGCCAGCTCACCTACTAGCGGGAGGGACTCCTACGAGCAGTACTTC. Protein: CASSPTSGRDSYEQYF.